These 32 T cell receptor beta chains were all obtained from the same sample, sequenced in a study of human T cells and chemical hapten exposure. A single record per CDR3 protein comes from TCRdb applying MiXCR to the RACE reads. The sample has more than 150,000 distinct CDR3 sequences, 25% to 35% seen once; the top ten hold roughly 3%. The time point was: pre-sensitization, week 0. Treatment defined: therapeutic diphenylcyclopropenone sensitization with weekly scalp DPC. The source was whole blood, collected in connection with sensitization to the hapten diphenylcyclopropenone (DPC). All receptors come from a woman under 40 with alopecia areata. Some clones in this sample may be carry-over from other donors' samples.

This CDR3 reads CASSFSLESTQYF. The CDR3 bases are TGTGCCAGCAGCTTTTCACTCGAATCGACCCAGTACTTC. The J gene is TRBJ2-5, the V gene TRBV9; D is uncertain. The germline V and J ends were trimmed by 4 bases and 7 bases, with 14 bases remaining between them. This CDR3 contains 13 residues. CDR1 is SGDLS and CDR2 is YYNGEE in the germline V gene. Looking up the rest from reference TRBV9 and TRBJ2-5 gives the full variable domain: DSGVTQTPKHLITATGQRVTLRCSPRSGDLSVYWYQQSLDQGLQFLIQYYNGEERAKGNILERFSAQQFPDLHSELNLSSLELGDSALYFCASSFSLESTQYFGPGTRLLVL.

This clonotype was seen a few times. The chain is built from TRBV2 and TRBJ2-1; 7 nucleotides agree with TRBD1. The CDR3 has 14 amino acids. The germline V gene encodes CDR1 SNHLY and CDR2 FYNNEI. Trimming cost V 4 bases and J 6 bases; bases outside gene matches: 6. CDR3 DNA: TGTGCCAGCAGTGGACCGGGACAGATCAATGAGCAGTTCTTC. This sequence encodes CASSGPGQINEQFF. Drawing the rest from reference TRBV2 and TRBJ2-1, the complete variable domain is EPEVTQTPSHQVTQMGQEVILRCVPISNHLYFYWYRQILGQKVEFLVSFYNNEISEKSEIFDDQFSVERPDGSNFTLKIRSTKLEDSAMYFCASSGPGQINEQFFGPGTRLTVL.

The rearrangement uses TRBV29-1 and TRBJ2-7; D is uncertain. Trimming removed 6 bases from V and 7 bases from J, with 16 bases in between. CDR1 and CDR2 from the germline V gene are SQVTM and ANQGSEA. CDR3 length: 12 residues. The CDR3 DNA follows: TGCAGCGTGATGACCTCAGGCCAGGAGCAGTACTTC. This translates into CSVMTSGQEQYF.

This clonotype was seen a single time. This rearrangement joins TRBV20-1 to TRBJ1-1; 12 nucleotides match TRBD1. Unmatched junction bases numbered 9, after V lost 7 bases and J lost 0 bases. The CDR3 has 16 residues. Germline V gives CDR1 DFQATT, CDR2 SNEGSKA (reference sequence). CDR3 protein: CSVLRDRGQMNTEAFF. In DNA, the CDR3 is TGCAGTGTCCTCCGGGACAGGGGGCAAATGAACACTGAAGCTTTCTTT.

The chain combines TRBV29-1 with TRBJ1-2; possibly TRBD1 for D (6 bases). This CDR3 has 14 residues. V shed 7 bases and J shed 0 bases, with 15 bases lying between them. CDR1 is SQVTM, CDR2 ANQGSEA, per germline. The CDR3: CSDSDWTANYGYTF. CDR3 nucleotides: TGCAGCGATTCCGACTGGACAGCTAACTATGGCTACACCTTC.

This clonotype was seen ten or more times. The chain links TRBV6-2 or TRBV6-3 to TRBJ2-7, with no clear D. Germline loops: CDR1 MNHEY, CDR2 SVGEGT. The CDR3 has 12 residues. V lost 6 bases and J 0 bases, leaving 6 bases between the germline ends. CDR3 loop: CASSYSSYEQYF. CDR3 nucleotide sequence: TGTGCCAGCAGCTACAGCTCCTACGAGCAGTACTTC.

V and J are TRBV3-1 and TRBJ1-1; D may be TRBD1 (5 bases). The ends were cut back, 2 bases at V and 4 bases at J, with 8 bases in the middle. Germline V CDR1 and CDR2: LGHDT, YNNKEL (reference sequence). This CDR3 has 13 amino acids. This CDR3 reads CASSQRDGTEAFF. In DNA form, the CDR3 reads TGTGCCAGCAGCCAACGGGACGGCACTGAAGCTTTCTTT. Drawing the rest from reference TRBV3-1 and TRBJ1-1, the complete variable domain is DTAVSQTPKYLVTQMGNDKSIKCEQNLGHDTMYWYKQDSKKFLKIMFSYNNKELIINETVPNRFSPKSPDKAHLNLHINSLELGDSAVYFCASSQRDGTEAFFGQGTRLTVV.

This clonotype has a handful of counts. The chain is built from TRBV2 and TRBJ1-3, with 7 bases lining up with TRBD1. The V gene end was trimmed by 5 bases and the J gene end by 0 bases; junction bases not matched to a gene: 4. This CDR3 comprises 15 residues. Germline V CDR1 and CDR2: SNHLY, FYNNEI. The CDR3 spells CASSPQGFSGNTIYF. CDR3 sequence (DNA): TGTGCCAGCAGTCCACAGGGGTTCTCTGGAAACACCATATATTTT.

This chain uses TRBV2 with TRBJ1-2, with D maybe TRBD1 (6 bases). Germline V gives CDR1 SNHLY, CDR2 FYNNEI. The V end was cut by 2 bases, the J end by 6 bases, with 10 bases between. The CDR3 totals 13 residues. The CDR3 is CASSERAGDGYTF. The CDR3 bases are TGTGCCAGCAGTGAAAGGGCAGGGGATGGCTACACCTTC.

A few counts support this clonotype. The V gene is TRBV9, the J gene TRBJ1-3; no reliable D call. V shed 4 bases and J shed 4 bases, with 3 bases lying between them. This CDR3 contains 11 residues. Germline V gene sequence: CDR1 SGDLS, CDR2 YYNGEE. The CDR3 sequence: CASSSGNTIYF. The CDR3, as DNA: TGTGCCAGCAGCTCCGGAAACACCATATATTTT.

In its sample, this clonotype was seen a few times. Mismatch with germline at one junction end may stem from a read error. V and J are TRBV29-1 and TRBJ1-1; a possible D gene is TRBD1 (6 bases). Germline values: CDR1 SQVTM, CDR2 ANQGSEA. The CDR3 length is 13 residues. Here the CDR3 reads CSVDTGANPEAFF. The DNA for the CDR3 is TGCAGCGTGGACACGGGGGCGAACCCTGAAGCTTTCTTT.

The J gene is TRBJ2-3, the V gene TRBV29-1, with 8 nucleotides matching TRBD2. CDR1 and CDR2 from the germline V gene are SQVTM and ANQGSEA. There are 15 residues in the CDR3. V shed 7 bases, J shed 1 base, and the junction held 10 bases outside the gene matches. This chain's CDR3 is CSAAILAERTDTQYF. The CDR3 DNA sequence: TGCAGCGCGGCAATACTAGCGGAGCGCACAGATACGCAGTATTTT.

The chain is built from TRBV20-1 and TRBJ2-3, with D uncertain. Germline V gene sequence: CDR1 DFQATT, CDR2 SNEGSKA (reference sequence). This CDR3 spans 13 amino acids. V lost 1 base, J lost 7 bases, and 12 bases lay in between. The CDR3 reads CSARGVGSHTQYF. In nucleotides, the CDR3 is TGCAGTGCTAGAGGGGTTGGTTCCCATACGCAGTATTTT.

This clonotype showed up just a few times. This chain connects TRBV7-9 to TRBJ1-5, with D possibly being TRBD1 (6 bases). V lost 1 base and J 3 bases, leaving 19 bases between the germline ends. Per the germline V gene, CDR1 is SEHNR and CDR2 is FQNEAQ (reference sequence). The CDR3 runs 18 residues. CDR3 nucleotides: TGTGCCAGCAGCTTAGTAGACACCCGGGACAACTACAATCAGCCCCAGCATTTT. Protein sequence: CASSLVDTRDNYNQPQHF.

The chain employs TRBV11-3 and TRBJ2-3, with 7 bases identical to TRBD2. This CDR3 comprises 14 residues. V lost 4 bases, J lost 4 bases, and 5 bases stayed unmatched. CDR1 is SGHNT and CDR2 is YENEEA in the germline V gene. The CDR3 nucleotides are TGTGCCAGCAGCTCTCGCGGGGGTTCAGATACGCAGTATTTT. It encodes CASSSRGGSDTQYF.

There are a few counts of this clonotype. CDR3 amino acids: CASRPDRGLSEQYF. As DNA, the CDR3 is TGCGCCAGCAGACCCGACAGGGGGTTGAGTGAGCAGTACTTC. The V call is TRBV5-1, the J call TRBJ2-7; 9 bases align to TRBD1. V shed 5 bases and J 7 bases; nucleotides not matched to a gene: 10. The length of the CDR3 is 14 residues. Germline-derived CDR1 and CDR2 are SGHRS and YFSETQ.

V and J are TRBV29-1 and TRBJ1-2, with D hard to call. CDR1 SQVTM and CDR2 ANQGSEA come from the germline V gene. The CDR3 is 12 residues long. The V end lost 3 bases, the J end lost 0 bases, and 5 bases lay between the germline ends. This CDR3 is CSVEGTNYGYTF. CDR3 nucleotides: TGCAGCGTTGAGGGGACTAACTATGGCTACACCTTC.

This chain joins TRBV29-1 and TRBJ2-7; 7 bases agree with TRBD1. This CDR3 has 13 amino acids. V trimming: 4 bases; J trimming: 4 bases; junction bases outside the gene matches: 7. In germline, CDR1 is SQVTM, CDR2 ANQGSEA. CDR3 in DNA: TGCAGCGTTGGAACCGGGACAGCTTACGAGCAGTACTTC. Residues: CSVGTGTAYEQYF.

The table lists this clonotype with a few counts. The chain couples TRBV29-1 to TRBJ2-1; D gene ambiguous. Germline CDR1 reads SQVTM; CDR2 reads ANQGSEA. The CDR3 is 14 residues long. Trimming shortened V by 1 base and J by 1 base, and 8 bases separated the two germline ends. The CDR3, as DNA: TGCAGCGTTGAAGGACTGGTATCCTACAATGAGCAGTTCTTC. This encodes CSVEGLVSYNEQFF.

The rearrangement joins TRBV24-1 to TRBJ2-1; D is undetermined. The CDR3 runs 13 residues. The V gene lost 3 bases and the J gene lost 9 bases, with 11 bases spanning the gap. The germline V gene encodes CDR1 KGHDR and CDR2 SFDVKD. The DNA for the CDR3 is TGTGCCACCAGTGATCCCGGCAGAGGTGAGCAGTTCTTC. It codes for CATSDPGRGEQFF.

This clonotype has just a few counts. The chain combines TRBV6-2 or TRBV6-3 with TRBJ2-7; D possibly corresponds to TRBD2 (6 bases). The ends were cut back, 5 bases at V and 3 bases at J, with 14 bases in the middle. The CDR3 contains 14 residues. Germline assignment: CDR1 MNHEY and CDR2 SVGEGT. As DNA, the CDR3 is TGTGCCAGCAGTACCTCCGTGGGGGGCTACGAGCAGTACTTC. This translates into CASSTSVGGYEQYF.

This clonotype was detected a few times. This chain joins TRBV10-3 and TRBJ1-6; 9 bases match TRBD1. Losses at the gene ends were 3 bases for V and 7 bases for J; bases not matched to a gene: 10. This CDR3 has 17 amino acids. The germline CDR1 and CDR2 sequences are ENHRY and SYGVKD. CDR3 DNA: TGTGCCATCAGTGAAGCACCCACAGGGGGCCTAAATTCACCCCTCCACTTT. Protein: CAISEAPTGGLNSPLHF.

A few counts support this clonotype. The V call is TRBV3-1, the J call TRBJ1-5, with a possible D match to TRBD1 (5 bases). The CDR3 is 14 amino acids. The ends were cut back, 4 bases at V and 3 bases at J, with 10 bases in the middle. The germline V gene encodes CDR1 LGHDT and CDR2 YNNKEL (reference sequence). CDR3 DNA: TGTGCCAGCAGCCCAGCAGGGAACAATCAGCCCCAGCATTTT. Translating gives CASSPAGNNQPQHF.

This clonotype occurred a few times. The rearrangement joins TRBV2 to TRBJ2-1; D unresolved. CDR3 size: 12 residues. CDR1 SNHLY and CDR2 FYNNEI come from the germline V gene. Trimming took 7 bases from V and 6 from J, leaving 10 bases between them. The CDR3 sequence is CASTGSFNEQFF. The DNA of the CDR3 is TGTGCCAGCACTGGTAGCTTCAATGAGCAGTTCTTC.

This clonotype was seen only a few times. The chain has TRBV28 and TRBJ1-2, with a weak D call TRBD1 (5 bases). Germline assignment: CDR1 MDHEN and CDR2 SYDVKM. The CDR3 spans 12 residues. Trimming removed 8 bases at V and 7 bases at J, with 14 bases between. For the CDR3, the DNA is TGTGCCAGCCGTCTTGGGGACCGTGGCTACACCTTC. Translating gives CASRLGDRGYTF.

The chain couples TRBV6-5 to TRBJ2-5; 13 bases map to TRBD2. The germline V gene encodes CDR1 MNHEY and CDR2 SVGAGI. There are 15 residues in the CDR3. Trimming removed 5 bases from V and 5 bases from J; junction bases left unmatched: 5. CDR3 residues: CASSRTSGSLETQYF. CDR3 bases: TGTGCCAGCAGTCGGACTAGCGGGAGTTTGGAGACCCAGTACTTC.

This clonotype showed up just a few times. As DNA, the CDR3 is TGTGCCAGCAGCTTAGGGTCGGGGGATCAGCCCCAGCATTTT. This codes for CASSLGSGDQPQHF. This chain uses TRBV7-9 with TRBJ1-5; tentatively, D is TRBD1 (5 bases). Trimming cost V 1 base and J 5 bases, with 9 bases left between them. Germline lookup yields CDR1 SEHNR and CDR2 FQNEAQ (reference sequence). This CDR3 region has 14 residues.

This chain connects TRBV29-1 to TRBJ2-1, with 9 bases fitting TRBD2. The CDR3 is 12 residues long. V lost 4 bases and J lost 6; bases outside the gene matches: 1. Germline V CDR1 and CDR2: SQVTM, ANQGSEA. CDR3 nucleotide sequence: TGCAGCGTTGTAGCGGGGGTCAATGAGCAGTTCTTC. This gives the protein CSVVAGVNEQFF.

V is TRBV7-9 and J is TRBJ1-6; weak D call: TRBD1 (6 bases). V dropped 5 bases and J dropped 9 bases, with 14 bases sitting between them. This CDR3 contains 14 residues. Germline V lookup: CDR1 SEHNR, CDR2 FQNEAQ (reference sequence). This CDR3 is CASSTAGVGSPLHF. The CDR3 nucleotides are TGTGCCAGCAGCACAGCAGGGGTTGGTTCACCCCTCCACTTT. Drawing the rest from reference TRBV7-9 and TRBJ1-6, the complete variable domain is DTGVSQNPRHKITKRGQNVTFRCDPISEHNRLYWYRQTLGQGPEFLTYFQNEAQLEKSRLLSDRFSAERPKGSFSTLEIQRTEQGDSAMYLCASSTAGVGSPLHFGNGTRLTVT.

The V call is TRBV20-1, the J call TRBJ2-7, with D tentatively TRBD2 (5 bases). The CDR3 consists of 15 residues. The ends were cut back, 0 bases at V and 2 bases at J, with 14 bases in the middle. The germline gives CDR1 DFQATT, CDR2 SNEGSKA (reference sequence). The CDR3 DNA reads TGCAGTGCTAGAGACCCCCAACTAGGGCCCTACGAGCAGTACTTC. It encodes CSARDPQLGPYEQYF.

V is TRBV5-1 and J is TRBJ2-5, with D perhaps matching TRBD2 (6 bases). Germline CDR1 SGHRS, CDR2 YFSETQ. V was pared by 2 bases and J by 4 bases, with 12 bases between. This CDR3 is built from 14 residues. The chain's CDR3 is CASSFQTSSETQYF. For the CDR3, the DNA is TGCGCCAGCAGCTTCCAGACTAGTTCAGAGACCCAGTACTTC. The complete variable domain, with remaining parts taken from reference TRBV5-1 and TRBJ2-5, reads KAGVTQTPRYLIKTRGQQVTLSCSPISGHRSVSWYQQTPGQGLQFLFEYFSETQRNKGNFPGRFSGRQFSNSRSEMNVSTLELGDSALYLCASSFQTSSETQYFGPGTRLLVL.

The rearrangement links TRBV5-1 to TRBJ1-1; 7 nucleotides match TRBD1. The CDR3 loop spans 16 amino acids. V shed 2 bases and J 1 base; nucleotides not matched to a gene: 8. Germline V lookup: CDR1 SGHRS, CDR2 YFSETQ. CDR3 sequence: CASSFRPRGENTEAFF. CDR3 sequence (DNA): TGCGCCAGCAGCTTTCGGCCCAGGGGGGAGAACACTGAAGCTTTCTTT.